The 13 T cell receptor beta chains in this list originate from one sample, sequenced in a study of shared clonotypes between healthy human individuals. Some clones are missing from TCRdb's copy, which holds only in-frame ones; the method was immunoSEQ multiplex PCR. This sample has more than 2,000,000 clones, with 85% to 95% found just once. The sequencing sample was made of naive CD4+ T cells from PBMCs. Subset denoted: CD45RA+ positively selected. The receptors were gathered from a man younger than 35 in good health. Some clones in this sample may be carry-over from other donors' samples.

V is TRBV19 and J is TRBJ1-5; 7 bases are a match to TRBD1. V shed 4 bases, J shed 6 bases, and the junction held 9 bases outside the gene matches. The germline gives CDR1 LNHDA, CDR2 SQIVND (reference sequence). The CDR3 consists of 15 residues. This CDR3 is CASSRGRGFSQPQHF. In DNA, the CDR3 is TGTGCCAGTAGTAGAGGCAGGGGGTTCAGTCAGCCCCAGCATTTT.

The rearrangement links TRBV29-1 to TRBJ2-7, with 14 bases that match TRBD2. J gave up 4 bases and V 5 bases, and 7 bases lay outside the gene matches. The germline CDR1 and CDR2 sequences are SQVTM and ANQGSEA. There are 15 residues in the CDR3. The CDR3 DNA follows: TGCAGCGTTTCCCGACTAGCGGGAGGGCCATACGAGCAGTACTTC. Amino acids: CSVSRLAGGPYEQYF.

This chain joins TRBV7-3 and TRBJ1-2, with D perhaps TRBD1 (5 bases). The CDR3 spans 14 residues. The V gene's germline CDR1 is SGHTA and CDR2 FQGTGA. V lost 2 bases and J lost 6, with 13 bases in between. The CDR3 loop is CASSLRGLSNGYTF. The CDR3 nucleotides read TGTGCCAGCAGCTTACGGGGCCTATCCAATGGCTACACCTTC.

V usage is TRBV10-3 and J usage is TRBJ2-6; TRBD2 agrees at 7 bases. This CDR3 contains 16 residues. Germline values: CDR1 ENHRY, CDR2 SYGVKD. The junction had 10 bases not matched to a gene; V was cut back by 11 bases and J by 0 bases. The chain's CDR3 is CAVTSDKSSGANVLTF. The CDR3 bases are TGTGCCGTCACTAGCGACAAGAGCTCTGGGGCCAACGTCCTGACTTTC.

The chain couples TRBV15 to TRBJ2-2; tentative D call: TRBD1 (6 bases). Germline V gene sequence: CDR1 LNHNV, CDR2 YYDKDF (reference sequence). The CDR3 loop spans 15 amino acids. The V gene lost 1 base and the J gene lost 3 bases, with 9 bases spanning the gap. The CDR3 spells CATSRGRGYTGELFF. Here the CDR3 DNA reads TGTGCCACCAGCAGAGGCAGGGGTTACACCGGGGAGCTGTTTTTT.

This chain links TRBV6-5 with TRBJ2-2; D is uncertain. CDR3 size: 12 residues. V was trimmed by 2 bases and J by 7 bases, leaving 5 bases between them. CDR1 is MNHEY, CDR2 SVGAGI, per germline. CDR3 amino acids: CASSYQRGELFF. Here the CDR3 DNA reads TGTGCCAGCAGTTACCAGCGCGGGGAGCTGTTTTTT.

This clone has only one observation. The J gene is TRBJ2-7, the V gene TRBV7-3, with TRBD2 identical over 13 bases. This CDR3 contains 15 residues. Germline assignment: CDR1 SGHTA and CDR2 FQGTGA. The J segment lost 5 bases and the V segment lost 4 bases, leaving 5 bases of the junction unmatched. CDR3 DNA: TGTGCCAGCAGCTCCACTAGCGGGAGGGGCGACGAGCAGTACTTC. Residues: CASSSTSGRGDEQYF.

The chain is built from TRBV18 and TRBJ1-1; weak D call: TRBD1 (5 bases). The germline gives CDR1 KGHSH, CDR2 LQKENI. The CDR3 has 16 amino acids. Trimming cost V 3 bases and J 5 bases, with 19 bases left between them. The CDR3 here is CASSPLGGTVGTEAFF. The CDR3 nucleotides are TGTGCCAGCTCACCTCTCGGGGGGACGGTGGGTACTGAAGCTTTCTTT.

In its sample, this clone was seen once. The V gene is TRBV6-5, the J gene TRBJ2-7; D is possibly TRBD1 or TRBD2 (5 bases each). Trimming stripped 5 bases from V and 3 bases from J, with 14 bases between. Germline V gene sequence: CDR1 MNHEY, CDR2 SVGAGI. The CDR3 is 14 residues long. The CDR3 DNA sequence: TGTGCCAGCAGTCAGAGGGGCGACCGCTACGAGCAGTACTTC. Residues: CASSQRGDRYEQYF.

The chain joins TRBV12-5 to TRBJ1-1; D is undetermined. The V gene lost 5 bases and the J gene lost 2 bases, with 9 bases spanning the gap. Germline lookup yields CDR1 LGHNT and CDR2 FRNRAP. This CDR3 contains 13 residues. As DNA, the CDR3 is TGTGCTAGTGGTCGCCACCCCAACACTGAAGCTTTCTTT. Translation gives CASGRHPNTEAFF.

Note on this clone: Different DNA sequences within this sample yield the same CDR3. The V gene is TRBV11-2, the J gene TRBJ2-3; no firm D call. Germline CDR1 is SGHAT and CDR2 is FQNNGV. Trimming left V 0 bases short and J 3 bases short, with 4 bases between. The CDR3 consists of 13 residues. The CDR3 region has the DNA TGTGCCAGCAGCTTAGACCGGACAGATACGCAGTATTTT. This translates into CASSLDRTDTQYF.

CDR3: CASSPGHGLPGANVLTF. The CDR3, as DNA: TGTGCCAGCAGTCCGGGACACGGCCTTCCTGGGGCCAACGTCCTGACTTTC. The J gene is TRBJ2-6, the V gene TRBV27; D possibly corresponds to TRBD1 (6 bases). The CDR3 sequence is 17 residues long. Trimming cost V 5 bases and J 2 bases, with 16 bases left between them. Germline CDR1 reads MNHEY; CDR2 reads SMNVEV (reference sequence).

This chain joins TRBV28 and TRBJ1-1; 9 bases fit TRBD1. The CDR3 length is 13 residues. Germline trimming cut 2 bases from V and 11 bases from J; bases unmatched to any gene: 6. CDR1 MDHEN and CDR2 SYDVKM come from the germline V gene. The CDR3 DNA is TGTGCCAGCAGTTTAAGGGGACAGGGCTCGGCTTTCTTT. This encodes CASSLRGQGSAFF.